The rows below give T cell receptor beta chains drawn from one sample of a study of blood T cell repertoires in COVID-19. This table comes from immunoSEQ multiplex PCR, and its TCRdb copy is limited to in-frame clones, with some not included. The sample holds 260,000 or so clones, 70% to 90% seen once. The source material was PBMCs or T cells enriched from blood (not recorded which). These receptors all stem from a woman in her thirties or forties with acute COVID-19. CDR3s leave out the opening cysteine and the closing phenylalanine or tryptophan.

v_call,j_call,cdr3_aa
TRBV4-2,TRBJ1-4,ASSQVTGAGEKLF
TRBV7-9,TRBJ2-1,ASSTPTSGDYNEQF
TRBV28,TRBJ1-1,ASRAPSDRVRGEAF
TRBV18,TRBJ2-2,ASSPAAVTGELF
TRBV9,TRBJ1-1,ASSVEYRNTEAF
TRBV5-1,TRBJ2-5,ASSLWGGGQETQY
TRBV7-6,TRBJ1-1,ASSITQGNTEAF
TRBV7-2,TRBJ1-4,ASSRDRANNEKLF
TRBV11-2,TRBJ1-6,ASSLVGLQGGSPLH
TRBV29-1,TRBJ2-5,SVERFRTSGIGETQY
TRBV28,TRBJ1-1,ASSFSML
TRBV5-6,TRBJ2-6,ASSLTGQGSGANVLT
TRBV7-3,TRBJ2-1,ASSPKPESDGNEQF
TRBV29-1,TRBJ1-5,SVGRDRGTQH
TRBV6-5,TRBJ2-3,ASSPTTDTQY
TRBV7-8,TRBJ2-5,ASSLDDSGRVETQY
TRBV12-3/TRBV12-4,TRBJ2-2,ASSIAGPGELF